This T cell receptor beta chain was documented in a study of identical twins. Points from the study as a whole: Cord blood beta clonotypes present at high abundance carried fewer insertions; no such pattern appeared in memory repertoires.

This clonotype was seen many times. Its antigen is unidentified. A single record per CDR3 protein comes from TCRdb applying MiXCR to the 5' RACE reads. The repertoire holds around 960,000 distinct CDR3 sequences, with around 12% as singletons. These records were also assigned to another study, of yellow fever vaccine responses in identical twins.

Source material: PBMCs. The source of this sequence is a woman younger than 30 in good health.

CDR3: CASSFLGDSKNIQYF. The DNA for the CDR3 is TGTGCCAGCAGTTTCCTTGGGGACAGTAAAAACATTCAGTACTTC. The chain joins TRBV12-3 or TRBV12-4 to TRBJ2-4; the match to TRBD1 covers 7 bases. V shed 3 bases and J 4 bases; nucleotides not matched to a gene: 6. The CDR3 has 15 residues.